The entry below describes one TCR beta chain. The source of the sample is a study of long-term antiretroviral therapy in people with HIV. V was cut by 0 bases and J by 6 bases, with 6 bases left in between. Germline V gives CDR1 MGHRA, CDR2 YSYEKL. This CDR3 has 13 amino acids. The assay, immunoSEQ v3.0, was run at survey level. Produced via immunoSEQ multiplex PCR; TCRdb's table is partial and in-frame only. The repertoire includes fewer than 25,000 clones, roughly four fifths of them detected once, and more than 5.5% sits in the top ten. Everyone in the study who had HIV was treated in the United States. Every sample had about 0.9-11 million cryopreserved PBMC in it before DNA extraction.

This sequence was found in a man aged 25 to 40 with HIV. The rearrangement joins TRBV4-1 to TRBJ2-1; unclear D gene. The sample consisted of unsorted PBMCs, taken 1.5 years after starting antiretroviral therapy. As DNA, the CDR3 is TGCGCCAGCAGCCAAGATTCTGGCAATGAGCAGTTCTTC. Translated, it gives CASSQDSGNEQFF.